The clone carrying this T cell receptor (beta chain) was seen at least ten times. This sample is part of a study of HIV-infected children after antiretroviral therapy interruption. A 3' RACE protocol on RNA, with unique molecular identifiers, produced the TCR library. TCRdb used MiXCR to reprocess the 3' RACE reads, holding one entry per CDR3 protein. The sample lists some 7,000 distinct CDR3 sequences; 15% to 20% were seen once. Specified treatment: PENTA 11 planned treatment interruption arm or continuous ART arm. The sample here was CD45RO+ CD8+ T cells from PBMCs, pooled from several time points, taken from a donor given antiretroviral therapy, either interrupted or continuous. Documented subset: memory CD8+ CD45RO+ CD45RA- T cells. The receptor's source is a pool of human donors with HIV.

The CDR3 is CASSQERTRHEQFF. The CDR3, as DNA: TGCGCCAGCAGCCAAGAAAGGACGAGACATGAGCAGTTCTTC. This chain links TRBV4-1 with TRBJ2-1, with D unclear. This CDR3 region has 14 residues. Per the germline V gene, CDR1 is MGHRA and CDR2 is YSYEKL. Trimming left V 0 bases short and J 8 bases short, with 11 bases between.